This TCR beta chain was retrieved from a study of CD8+ T cells in alopecia areata. Study background: Female C3H/HeJ mice aged roughly 7-11 weeks received skin from spontaneously alopecic C3H/HeJ graft donors aged roughly 6-12 months.

Extracted from the samples, RNA was reverse transcribed into cDNA to serve as the sequencing template. Data came from immunoSEQ multiplex PCR; TCRdb stores just in-frame clones and leaves some out. The sample shows 290,000 or so clones, none of them appearing just once. Cutaneous lymph nodes were pooled and cells sorted by CD4, CD8alpha, NKG2D, NKG2ACE and more. Germline CDR1 FNHDT, CDR2 SITEND (reference sequence). This CDR3 region has 14 residues. V lost 4 bases and J lost 4, with 9 bases in between. As regards this clone: Gene labels here are mouse ones. The sequenced fragment ends 3 residues before the CDR3 boundary, so the rest is inferred from the germline J gene.

Sequencing was carried out using CD4+ T cells sorted from a lymph node. The source is a C3H/HeJ mouse with alopecia areata. The mouse strain carries the MHC haplotype H2-k. This chain joins TRBV19 and TRBJ1-6; D is undetermined. TRBJ1-6 is an open reading frame whose function is uncertain. The CDR3 loop is CASSPKNYNSPLYF. The sequenced CDR3 bases are TGTGCCAGCAGTCCCAAAAATTATAATTCGCCC.